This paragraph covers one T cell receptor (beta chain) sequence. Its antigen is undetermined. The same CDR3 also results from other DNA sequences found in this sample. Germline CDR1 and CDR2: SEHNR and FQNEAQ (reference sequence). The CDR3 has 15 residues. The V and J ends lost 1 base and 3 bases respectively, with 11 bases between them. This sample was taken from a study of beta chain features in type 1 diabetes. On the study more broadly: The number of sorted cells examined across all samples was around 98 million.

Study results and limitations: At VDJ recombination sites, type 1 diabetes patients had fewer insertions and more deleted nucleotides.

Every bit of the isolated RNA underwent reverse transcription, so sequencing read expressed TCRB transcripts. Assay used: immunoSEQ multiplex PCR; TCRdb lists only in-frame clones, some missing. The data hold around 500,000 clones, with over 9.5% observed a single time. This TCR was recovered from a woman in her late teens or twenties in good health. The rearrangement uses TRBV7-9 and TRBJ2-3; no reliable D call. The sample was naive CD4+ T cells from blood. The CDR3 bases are TGTGCCAGCAGCTTAGGATCGGGTGGAACAGATACGCAGTATTTT. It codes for CASSLGSGGTDTQYF.